This T cell receptor beta chain originates from a study of T cell responses to AZD1222 COVID-19 vaccine. Sequencing was performed with immunoSEQ multiplex PCR; in TCRdb, only in-frame clones are kept and a portion is missing. The repertoire holds 100,000 to 150,000 clones, with 80% to 90% as singletons. Notes on this clone: Its antigen is unidentified.

Overall study results and limits: Scientists sampled the repertoires only once the peak T cell response had passed. Clonal diversity may have been underestimated, and the donors were mostly white British, with more females than males.

With 5 bases clipped from V and 7 bases from J, the junction kept 5 bases outside the gene matches. The CDR3 is made up of 13 amino acids. Per germline, CDR1 GTSNPN and CDR2 SVGIG (reference sequence). The receptor comes from an adult in good health. The rearrangement uses TRBV30 and TRBJ1-4; 9 bases match TRBD1. The specimen was peripheral blood, collected on day 0 of AZD1222 vaccination. CDR3 sequence: CAWSQGAGEKLFF. The DNA of the CDR3 is TGTGCCTGGTCACAGGGGGCCGGTGAAAAACTGTTTTTT. The whole variable domain, filled in from reference TRBV30 and TRBJ1-4, reads SQTIHQWPATLVQPVGSPLSLECTVEGTSNPNLYWYRQAAGRGLQLLFYSVGIGQISSEVPQNLSASRPQDRQFILSSKKLLLSDSGFYLCAWSQGAGEKLFFGSGTQLSVL.